The entry that follows covers one T cell receptor (beta chain) sequence. The entry originates in a study of blood T cell repertoires in COVID-19. The CDR3 is 12 amino acids. The germline V gene encodes CDR1 MNHEY and CDR2 SVGEGT. V lost 0 bases and J lost 10, with 9 bases in between. Libraries were prepared by immunoSEQ multiplex PCR; TCRdb keeps only in-frame clonotypes and omits some of them. The data contain about 400,000 clones, nearly 90% of them singletons. The cohort comprised adults aged about 18 to 89 years residing in approximately 22 US areas. V usage is TRBV6-2 or TRBV6-3 and J usage is TRBJ1-1; possible D gene TRBD1, 5 bases. The sequencing sample was made of PBMCs or T cells enriched from blood (not recorded which). The sequence was collected from a woman in her thirties or forties with acute COVID-19. The CDR3 sequence is CASSYSRGSAFF. The CDR3, as DNA: TGTGCCAGCAGTTACTCTCGGGGGTCAGCTTTCTTT.